This TCR beta chain was obtained from a study of siplizumab effects on memory and regulatory T cells. Germline CDR1 reads SNHLY; CDR2 reads FYNNEI. The CDR3 is made up of 14 amino acids. V shed 8 bases and J shed 2 bases, with 16 bases lying between them. This table comes from immunoSEQ multiplex PCR, and its TCRdb copy is limited to in-frame clones, with some not included. This sample has around 120,000 clones; roughly 94% occur once, and the top ten carry around 1.7%. About this clone: The antigen is undetermined.

The study's findings and limits: Contribution to the alloresponse seemed major for naive T cells, which also seemed more diverse than memory cells. Most proliferating CD4+ or CD8+ clones, roughly 80-97%, had no naive or memory assignment. Siplizumab produced a significant reduction in alloreactive sequences that were traceable to unstimulated CD4+ memory cells. Proliferating Tregs in siplizumab cultures were never verified as suppressive.

The TCR was taken from a human donor in good health. The sample comprised non-Treg CD4+ T cells sorted from blood. This chain uses TRBV2 with TRBJ2-7; D is perhaps TRBD2 (7 bases). The CDR3 is CASLKGGATYEQYF. The CDR3 nucleotides are TGTGCCAGCCTCAAAGGGGGGGCGACCTACGAGCAGTACTTC.